This section outlines one T cell receptor beta chain sequence together with its context. Clones were sequenced by immunoSEQ multiplex PCR, and TCRdb holds only the in-frame ones, with some missing. The sample includes fewer than 350,000 clones, 90% of them seen just once. This entry is derived from a study of blood T cell repertoires in COVID-19. The germline CDR1 and CDR2 sequences are SNHLY and FYNNEI. The V gene lost 6 bases and the J gene lost 3 bases, with 12 bases spanning the gap. The CDR3 is 13 amino acids. The J gene is TRBJ2-7, the V gene TRBV2, with D possibly TRBD1 on 6 matching bases. Sequenced sample: PBMCs or T cells enriched from blood (not recorded which). The receptor was derived from a woman aged 18-35 years with acute COVID-19. This CDR3 reads CASRADSYYEQYF. The DNA of the CDR3 is TGTGCCAGCAGAGCGGACAGTTACTACGAGCAGTACTTC.